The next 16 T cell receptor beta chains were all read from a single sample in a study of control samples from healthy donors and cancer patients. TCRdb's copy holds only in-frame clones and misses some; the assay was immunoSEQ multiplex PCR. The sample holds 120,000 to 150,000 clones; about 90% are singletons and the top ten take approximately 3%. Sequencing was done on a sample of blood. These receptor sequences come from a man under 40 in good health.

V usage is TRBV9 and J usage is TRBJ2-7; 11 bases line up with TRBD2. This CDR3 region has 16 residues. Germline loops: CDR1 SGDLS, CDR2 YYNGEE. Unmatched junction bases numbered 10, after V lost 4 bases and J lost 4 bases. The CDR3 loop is CASSPRTSGLLYEQYF. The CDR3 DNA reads TGTGCCAGCAGCCCTAGGACTAGCGGGTTACTATACGAGCAGTACTTC.

CDR3 bases: TGTGCCAGCAGCCAGATAATCAGCTCCTACAATGAGCAGTTCTTC. It yields the protein CASSQIISSYNEQFF. The rearrangement uses TRBV6-2 or TRBV6-3 and TRBJ2-1; D uncertain. V was trimmed by 6 bases and J by 0 bases, leaving 12 bases between them. Germline V gene lookup returns CDR1 MNHEY and CDR2 SVGEGT. The CDR3 covers 15 residues.

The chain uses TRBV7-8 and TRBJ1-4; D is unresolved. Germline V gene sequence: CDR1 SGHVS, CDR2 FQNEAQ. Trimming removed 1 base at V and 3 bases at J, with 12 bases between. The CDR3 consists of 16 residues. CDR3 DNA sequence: TGTGCCAGCAGCTTAGGCCTAATACATTCTAATGAAAAACTGTTTTTT. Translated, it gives CASSLGLIHSNEKLFF.

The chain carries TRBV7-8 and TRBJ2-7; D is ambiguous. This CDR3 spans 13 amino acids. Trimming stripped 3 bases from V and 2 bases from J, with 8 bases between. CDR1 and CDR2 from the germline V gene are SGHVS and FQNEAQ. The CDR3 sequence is CASSFDIAYEQYF. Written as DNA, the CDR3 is TGTGCCAGCAGCTTTGACATCGCCTACGAGCAGTACTTC.

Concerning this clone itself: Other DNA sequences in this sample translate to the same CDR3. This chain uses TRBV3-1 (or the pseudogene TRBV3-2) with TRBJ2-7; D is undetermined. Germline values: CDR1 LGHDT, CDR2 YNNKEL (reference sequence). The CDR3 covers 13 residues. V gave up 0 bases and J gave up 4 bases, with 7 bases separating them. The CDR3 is CASSQDRGYEQYF. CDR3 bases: TGTGCCAGCAGCCAAGATCGCGGATACGAGCAGTACTTC.

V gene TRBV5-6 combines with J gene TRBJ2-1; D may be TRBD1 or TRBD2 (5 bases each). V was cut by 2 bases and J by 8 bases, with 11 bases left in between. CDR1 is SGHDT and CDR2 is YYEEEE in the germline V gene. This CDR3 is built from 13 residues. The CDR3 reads CASSFAGSYEQFF. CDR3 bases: TGTGCCAGCAGCTTTGCAGGGAGCTATGAGCAGTTCTTC.

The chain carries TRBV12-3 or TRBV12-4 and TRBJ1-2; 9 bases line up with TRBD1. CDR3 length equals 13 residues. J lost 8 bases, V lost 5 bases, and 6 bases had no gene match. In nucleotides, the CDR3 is TGTGCCAGCAGTCCGACAGGGGGAGGAGGCTACACCTTC. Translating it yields CASSPTGGGGYTF.

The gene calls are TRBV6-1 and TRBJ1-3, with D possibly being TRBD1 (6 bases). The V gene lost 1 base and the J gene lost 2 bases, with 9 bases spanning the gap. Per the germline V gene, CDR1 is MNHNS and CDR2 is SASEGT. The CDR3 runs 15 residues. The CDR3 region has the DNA TGTGCCAGCAGTGAAGAGTCAGGGGCTGGAAACACCATATATTTT. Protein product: CASSEESGAGNTIYF.

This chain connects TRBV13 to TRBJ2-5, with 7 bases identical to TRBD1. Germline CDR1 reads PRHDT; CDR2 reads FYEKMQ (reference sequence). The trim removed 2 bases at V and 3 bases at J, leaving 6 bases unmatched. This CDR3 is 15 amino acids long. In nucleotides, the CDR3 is TGTGCCAGCAGCTTAAGTTACAGGGGAGAAGAGACCCAGTACTTC. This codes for CASSLSYRGEETQYF.

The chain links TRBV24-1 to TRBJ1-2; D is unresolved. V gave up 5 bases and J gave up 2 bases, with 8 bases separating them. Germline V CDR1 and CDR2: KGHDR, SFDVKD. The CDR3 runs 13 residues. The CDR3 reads CATSARYNYGYTF. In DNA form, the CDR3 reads TGTGCCACCAGTGCTCGCTACAACTATGGCTACACCTTC.

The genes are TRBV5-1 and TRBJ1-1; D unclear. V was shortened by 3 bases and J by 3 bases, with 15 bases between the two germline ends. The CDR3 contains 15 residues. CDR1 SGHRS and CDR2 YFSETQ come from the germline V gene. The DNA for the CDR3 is TGCGCCAGCAGCTGGGGATCGGGGATAGACACTGAAGCTTTCTTT. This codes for CASSWGSGIDTEAFF.

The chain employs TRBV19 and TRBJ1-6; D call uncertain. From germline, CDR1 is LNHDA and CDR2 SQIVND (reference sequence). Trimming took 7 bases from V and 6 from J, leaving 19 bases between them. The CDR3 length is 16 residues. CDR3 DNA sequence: TGTGCCAGTACCCCAGCGGGAGGGATAACTAATTCACCCCTCCACTTT. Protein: CASTPAGGITNSPLHF.

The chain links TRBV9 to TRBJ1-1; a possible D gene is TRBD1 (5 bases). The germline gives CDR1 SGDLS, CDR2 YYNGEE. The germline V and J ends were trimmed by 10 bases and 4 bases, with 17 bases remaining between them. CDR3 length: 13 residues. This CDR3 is CASSGGTGTEAFF. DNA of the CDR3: TGTGCCTCCTCGGGGGGGACGGGCACTGAAGCTTTCTTT.

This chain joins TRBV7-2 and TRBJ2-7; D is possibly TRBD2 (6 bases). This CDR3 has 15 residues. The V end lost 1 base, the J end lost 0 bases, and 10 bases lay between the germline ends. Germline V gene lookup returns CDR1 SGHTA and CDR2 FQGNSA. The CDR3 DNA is TGTGCCAGCAGCTTAGGGGACTCCCTCTCCTACGAGCAGTACTTC. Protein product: CASSLGDSLSYEQYF.

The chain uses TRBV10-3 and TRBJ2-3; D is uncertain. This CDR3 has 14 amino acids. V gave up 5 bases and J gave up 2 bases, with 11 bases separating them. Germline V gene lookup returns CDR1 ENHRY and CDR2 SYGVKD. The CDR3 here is CAISPGSLTDTQYF. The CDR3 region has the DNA TGTGCCATCAGTCCTGGATCACTCACAGATACGCAGTATTTT.

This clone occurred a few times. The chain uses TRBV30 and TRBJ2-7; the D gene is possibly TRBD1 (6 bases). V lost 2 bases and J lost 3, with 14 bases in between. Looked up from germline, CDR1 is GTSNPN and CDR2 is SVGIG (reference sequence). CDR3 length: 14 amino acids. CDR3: CAWSNRARDYEQYF. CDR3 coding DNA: TGTGCCTGGAGTAACAGGGCAAGAGACTACGAGCAGTACTTC.